This TCR beta chain was obtained from a study of T cell responses to AZD1222 COVID-19 vaccine. Study-wide findings and caveats: Close to half of all spike-specific TCRs reportedly target regions of the variants that are unmutated. Donors were chiefly white British, with a greater number of females, and clonal diversity was perhaps underestimated.

Only in-frame clones appear in the TCRdb table, and some are missing; sequencing was by immunoSEQ multiplex PCR. The data show 55,000 to 90,000 clones, about four fifths seen once. V dropped 4 bases and J dropped 4; count of bases not matched to a gene: 12. Germline V lookup: CDR1 SGHRS, CDR2 YFSETQ. The CDR3 runs to 17 residues. As regards this clone: Antigen specificity is unknown.

This rearrangement joins TRBV5-1 to TRBJ2-3, with 10 positions matching TRBD2. The sample here was peripheral blood, taken on day 0 of AZD1222 vaccination. The TCR comes from an adult in good health. The CDR3 loop reads CASSPALAGGLADTQYF. The CDR3 bases are TGCGCCAGCAGCCCTGCCTTAGCGGGGGGATTGGCAGATACGCAGTATTTT.